This note documents a single T cell receptor (beta chain) sequence. Its matching antigen is unknown. The data belong to a study of cytomegalovirus exposure and HLA in healthy donors. Study results and caveats: When a later analysis was performed, an Asian-associated ancestry cluster reportedly had fewer N-insertions than the roughly 730-donor mean.

With 60 Vbeta and 13 Jbeta primers, the PCR was carried out. Profiling relied on immunoSEQ multiplex PCR, and the TCRdb table lists in-frame clones only, not all of them. The sample consists of about 86,000 clones, about two thirds of them appearing once. Germline values: CDR1 LNHDA, CDR2 SQIVND (reference sequence). The CDR3 length is 15 residues. With V trimmed by 10 bases and J by 7 bases, 14 bases remained unmatched. The sample comprised PBMCs. The genes are TRBV19 and TRBJ1-5; TRBD1 matches at 9 bases. The receptor was derived from a man aged 55 to 69 in good health and CMV-seronegative. The CDR3 spells CATTQAPDRGQPQHF. The CDR3 bases are TGTGCCACAACCCAAGCACCGGACAGGGGCCAGCCCCAGCATTTT.